The rows below give T cell receptor beta chains drawn from one sample of a study of CXCR3-negative and CXCR3-positive naive CD8 T cells. TCRdb re-called the 5' RACE reads; one entry per CDR3 protein, DNA not given. The listing records about 38,000 distinct CDR3 sequences. The specimen was memory CD8+ T cells from blood. The source is a human donor in good health. Some clones in this sample may be carry-over from other donors' samples. Both conserved end residues are part of each CDR3. The order of the fields is V gene, J gene, CDR3 protein.

v_gene: TRBV4-2; j_gene: TRBJ2-7; CDR3aa: CASSLELSGGSYEQYF
v_gene: TRBV24-1; j_gene: TRBJ2-2; CDR3aa: CATGEGNLETGELFF
v_gene: TRBV6-2/TRBV6-3; j_gene: TRBJ2-7; CDR3aa: CASTQSGIYEQYF
v_gene: TRBV5-1; j_gene: TRBJ2-1; CDR3aa: CASSFSSYEQFF
v_gene: TRBV4-3; j_gene: TRBJ2-5; CDR3aa: CASSQGGRYQETQYF
v_gene: TRBV11-2; j_gene: TRBJ2-2; CDR3aa: CASSLSNGGPGTGELFF
v_gene: TRBV19; j_gene: TRBJ2-1; CDR3aa: CASSLTVGEQFF
v_gene: TRBV27; j_gene: TRBJ1-1; CDR3aa: CASSLRGSGTEAFF
v_gene: TRBV6-4; j_gene: TRBJ1-1; CDR3aa: CASSAGEGGTEAFF
v_gene: TRBV7-3; j_gene: TRBJ2-7; CDR3aa: CASSLLGGSSYEQYF
v_gene: TRBV4-2; j_gene: TRBJ2-1; CDR3aa: CASSQDRASGNDEQFF
v_gene: TRBV18; j_gene: TRBJ1-5; CDR3aa: CASSPGVGNQPQHF
v_gene: TRBV4-1; j_gene: TRBJ2-7; CDR3aa: CASSQEVRRNYEQYF
v_gene: TRBV11-2; j_gene: TRBJ2-7; CDR3aa: CASNSLSTYEQYF
v_gene: TRBV29-1; j_gene: TRBJ2-7; CDR3aa: CSVFGTAYEQYF
v_gene: TRBV12-3/TRBV12-4; j_gene: TRBJ2-7; CDR3aa: CASSLLGEDEQYF
v_gene: TRBV14; j_gene: TRBJ2-2; CDR3aa: CASSQGTRAGSITGELFF
v_gene: TRBV20-1; j_gene: TRBJ2-7; CDR3aa: CSARLQGGYEQYF
v_gene: TRBV19; j_gene: TRBJ2-1; CDR3aa: CASSGAGAENNEQFF
v_gene: TRBV4-3; j_gene: TRBJ2-1; CDR3aa: CASSQERNPYNEQFF
v_gene: TRBV28; j_gene: TRBJ1-1; CDR3aa: CASSLLKEMTEAFF
v_gene: TRBV20-1; j_gene: TRBJ2-7; CDR3aa: CSAESDRAEQYF
v_gene: TRBV7-9; j_gene: TRBJ1-2; CDR3aa: CASSANDRRGYGYTF
v_gene: TRBV20-1; j_gene: TRBJ1-6; CDR3aa: CSAREAGQENSPLHF
v_gene: TRBV12-3/TRBV12-4; j_gene: TRBJ2-3; CDR3aa: CASSLPSDSTDTQYF
v_gene: TRBV7-9; j_gene: TRBJ2-3; CDR3aa: CASSLTIAGSDTQYF
v_gene: TRBV19; j_gene: TRBJ2-3; CDR3aa: CASSIFGSADTQYF
v_gene: TRBV6-2/TRBV6-3; j_gene: TRBJ2-7; CDR3aa: CASSWRGSYEQYF
v_gene: TRBV7-8; j_gene: TRBJ2-1; CDR3aa: CASSLLGRTYNEQFF
v_gene: TRBV29-1; j_gene: TRBJ2-1; CDR3aa: CSVEKERGAYNEQFF
v_gene: TRBV5-1; j_gene: TRBJ2-3; CDR3aa: CASSLGTSGGDTQYF
v_gene: TRBV12-3/TRBV12-4; j_gene: TRBJ2-1; CDR3aa: CASSFIAGGYNEQFF
v_gene: TRBV25-1; j_gene: TRBJ2-7; CDR3aa: CASSVSTGLYF
v_gene: TRBV7-6; j_gene: TRBJ2-1; CDR3aa: CASSFSAGGNEQFF
v_gene: TRBV12-3/TRBV12-4; j_gene: TRBJ2-3; CDR3aa: CASGSKRDTQYF
v_gene: TRBV29-1; j_gene: TRBJ2-1; CDR3aa: CSVEGPTGTHLEADEQFF